One and the same sample provided the 2 T cell receptor beta chains below, sequenced in a study of T cell responses to AZD1222 COVID-19 vaccine. The table came from immunoSEQ multiplex PCR; TCRdb's copy has only in-frame clones and leaves some out. The data hold fewer than 200,000 clones, with about 91% observed a single time. The specimen comprised peripheral blood, sampled on day 0 of MenACWY control vaccination. The receptors here all came from an adult in good health.

The J gene is TRBJ1-4, the V gene TRBV7-9; D ambiguous. Trimming removed 5 bases at V and 6 bases at J, with 10 bases between. The CDR3 runs to 13 residues. The germline V gene has CDR1 SEHNR and CDR2 FQNEAQ (reference sequence). CDR3 in amino acids: CASSAGGYEKLFF. CDR3 nucleotide sequence: TGTGCCAGCAGCGCCGGCGGTTATGAAAAACTGTTTTTT.

The CDR3 spells CASSLAPTLAGNTDTQYF. The CDR3 DNA reads TGCGCCAGCAGCTTGGCCCCGACTCTAGCGGGGAACACAGATACGCAGTATTTT. J is TRBJ2-3 and V is TRBV5-1, with 9 positions matching TRBD2. V trimming: 0 bases; J trimming: 2 bases; junction bases outside the gene matches: 10. Germline V CDR1 and CDR2: SGHRS, YFSETQ. The CDR3 extends over 18 amino acids.